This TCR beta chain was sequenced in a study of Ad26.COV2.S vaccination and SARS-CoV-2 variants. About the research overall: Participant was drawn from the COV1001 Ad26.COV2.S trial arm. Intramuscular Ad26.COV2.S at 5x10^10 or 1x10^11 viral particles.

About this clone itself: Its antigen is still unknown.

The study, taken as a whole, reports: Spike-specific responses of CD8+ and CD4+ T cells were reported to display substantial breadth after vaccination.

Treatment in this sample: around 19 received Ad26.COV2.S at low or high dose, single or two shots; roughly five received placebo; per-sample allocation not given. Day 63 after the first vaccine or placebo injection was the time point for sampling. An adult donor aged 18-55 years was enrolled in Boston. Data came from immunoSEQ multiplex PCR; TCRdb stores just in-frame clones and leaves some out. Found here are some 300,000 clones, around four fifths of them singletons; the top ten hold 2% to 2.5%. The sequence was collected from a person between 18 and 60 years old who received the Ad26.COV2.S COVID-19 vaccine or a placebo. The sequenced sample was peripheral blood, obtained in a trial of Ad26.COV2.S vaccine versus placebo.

The CDR3 loop is CASSFPGEGNQPQHF. The CDR3 DNA follows: TGTGCCAGCAGCTTCCCTGGGGAAGGCAATCAGCCCCAGCATTTT. This chain links TRBV7-8 with TRBJ1-5; no clear D gene. The CDR3 totals 15 residues. V shed 3 bases and J shed 2 bases, with 11 bases lying between them. The V gene's germline CDR1 is SGHVS and CDR2 FQNEAQ.